Presented here are 20 T cell receptor beta chains from one specimen sequenced in a study of spatial heterogeneity in lung cancer. Time point defined: sample taken at primary tumor resection. TCRdb processed the 5' RACE reads anew with MiXCR; each CDR3 protein has one entry. The sample lists roughly 8,000 distinct CDR3 sequences; over 7% were seen once. Specimen: PBMCs, collected at surgery. The receptors shown here come from a male donor with early-stage non-small cell lung cancer.

This clonotype showed up many times. The chain employs TRBV2 and TRBJ1-1; the D is unclear. Trimming shortened V by 6 bases and J by 12 bases, and 14 bases separated the two germline ends. The CDR3 length is 11 residues. In germline, CDR1 is SNHLY, CDR2 FYNNEI. CDR3 sequence: CASSPTRGTFF. The CDR3 region has the DNA TGTGCCAGCAGCCCTACCCGGGGAACTTTCTTT.

This clonotype has a count of ten or more. The chain couples TRBV20-1 to TRBJ2-7; no definite D call. V lost 6 bases, J lost 0 bases, and 12 bases lay in between. The CDR3 has 13 residues. Germline assignment: CDR1 DFQATT and CDR2 SNEGSKA (reference sequence). The CDR3 DNA reads as TGCAGTGCCATGACCCATAGCTCCTACGAGCAGTACTTC. It is translated as CSAMTHSSYEQYF.

This clonotype was counted ten times or more. The chain uses TRBV5-1 and TRBJ2-7, with 7 nucleotides matching TRBD2. This CDR3 contains 15 residues. Per germline, CDR1 SGHRS and CDR2 YFSETQ. The V segment lost 0 bases and the J segment 2 bases; nucleotides outside the gene matches: 5. The CDR3 protein is CASSLALAGAYEQYF. The CDR3 DNA reads as TGCGCCAGCAGCTTGGCCTTGGCGGGGGCCTACGAGCAGTACTTC.

This clonotype appeared many times. The chain employs TRBV7-8 and TRBJ1-1; a possible D gene is TRBD1 (5 bases). Germline CDR1 is SGHVS and CDR2 is FQNEAQ. The CDR3 totals 17 residues. The V and J ends lost 2 bases and 1 base respectively, with 17 bases between them. The CDR3 DNA reads TGTGCCAGCAGCTTAATTTATGGGCAGGGCGAGAACACTGAAGCTTTCTTT. The encoded protein is CASSLIYGQGENTEAFF.

The table lists this clonotype with many counts. The chain recombines TRBV4-1 with TRBJ2-1, with 8 bases that match TRBD2. V was pared by 3 bases and J by 4 bases, with 5 bases of the junction left unmatched. This CDR3 is built from 15 residues. The germline CDR1 and CDR2 sequences are MGHRA and YSYEKL. CDR3 bases: TGCGCCAGCAGCCAGGTTAGCGGGGAGTACAATGAGCAGTTCTTC. This translates into CASSQVSGEYNEQFF.

This clonotype was counted at least ten times. This sequence joins TRBV6-1 and TRBJ2-1; 7 nucleotides match TRBD2. The CDR3 has 13 residues. Germline V gene sequence: CDR1 MNHNS, CDR2 SASEGT. Trimming cost V 5 bases and J 10 bases; bases outside gene matches: 8. CDR3 protein: CASSPGAGAEQFF. CDR3 in DNA: TGTGCCAGCAGTCCTGGGGCGGGAGCCGAGCAGTTCTTC.

This clonotype is labeled as medium-sized (0.01 to 0.1%). The chain links TRBV20-1 to TRBJ1-6, with D perhaps TRBD1 (5 bases). CDR3 length: 10 residues. V was clipped by 6 bases and J by 14 bases, with 11 bases between them. Germline CDR1 is DFQATT and CDR2 is SNEGSKA (reference sequence). CDR3 loop: CSASSGSLHF. The CDR3 DNA sequence: TGCAGTGCCAGTTCAGGGTCCCTCCACTTT.

This clonotype appeared many times. J is TRBJ1-4 and V is TRBV7-9; D is uncertain. Germline CDR1 SEHNR, CDR2 FQNEAQ (reference sequence). V was trimmed by 5 bases and J by 3 bases, leaving 10 bases between them. The CDR3 has 14 residues. The CDR3: CASSPGRANEKLFF. CDR3 nucleotides: TGTGCCAGCAGCCCAGGAAGAGCTAATGAAAAACTGTTTTTT.

This clonotype was seen at least ten times. CDR3 nucleotide sequence: TGCGCCAGCAGCCCGGATTCAACTAATGAAAAACTGTTTTTT. It encodes CASSPDSTNEKLFF. J is TRBJ1-4 and V is TRBV5-1, with D unresolved. Trimming removed 4 bases at V and 0 bases at J, with 7 bases between. The CDR3 consists of 14 residues. Germline V gene lookup returns CDR1 SGHRS and CDR2 YFSETQ.

This clonotype showed up many times. The chain recombines TRBV4-1 with TRBJ2-6, with 10 bases lining up with TRBD1. Trimming took 4 bases from V and 3 from J; bases not matched to a gene: 6. CDR1 is MGHRA and CDR2 is YSYEKL in the germline V gene. The CDR3 has 17 residues. Written as DNA, the CDR3 is TGCGCCAGCAGCCGCCCGACAGGGGGCGTTGGGGCCAACGTCCTGACTTTC. It yields the protein CASSRPTGGVGANVLTF.

In this sample, this clonotype turned up many times. The J gene is TRBJ1-1, the V gene TRBV10-2; 8 bases are a match to TRBD1. The CDR3 has 17 amino acids. Germline CDR1 WSHSY, CDR2 SAAADI. V trimming: 3 bases; J trimming: 1 base; junction bases outside the gene matches: 10. As DNA, the CDR3 is TGCGCCAGCAGTGAATACTACACCGGGACAGGGAACACTGAAGCTTTCTTT. It codes for CASSEYYTGTGNTEAFF.

In its sample, this clonotype was seen many times. The rearrangement links TRBV12-3 or TRBV12-4 to TRBJ2-5, with D possibly TRBD2 on 5 matching bases. The CDR3 runs to 14 residues. V lost 5 bases and J 4 bases, leaving 14 bases between the germline ends. The CDR3: CASSPRLPPETQYF. CDR3 bases: TGTGCCAGCAGTCCCCGACTACCCCCAGAGACCCAGTACTTC.

The gene calls are TRBV11-1 and TRBJ2-3, with 10 bases aligning to TRBD2. CDR3 length equals 13 residues. V lost 6 bases, J lost 7 bases, and 4 bases stayed unmatched. In germline, CDR1 is SGHAT, CDR2 FQDESV (reference sequence). The CDR3: CASRTSGMNTQYF. The CDR3 nucleotides are TGTGCCAGCAGAACTAGCGGGATGAATACGCAGTATTTT.

This clonotype came up many times. The chain carries TRBV7-9 and TRBJ2-1; maybe TRBD1 (6 bases). The CDR3 totals 14 residues. From germline, CDR1 is SEHNR and CDR2 FQNEAQ (reference sequence). V dropped 1 base and J dropped 8 bases, with 12 bases sitting between them. CDR3 coding DNA: TGTGCCAGCAGCTTAGACAGGGCCAGCGATGAGCAGTTCTTC. It yields the protein CASSLDRASDEQFF.

This clonotype has ten or more counts. This chain uses TRBV14 with TRBJ2-3; D gene ambiguous. V was clipped by 1 base and J by 4 bases, with 3 bases between them. The CDR3 is 12 residues long. Germline loops: CDR1 SGHDN, CDR2 FVKESK. DNA for the CDR3: TGTGCCAGCAGCCAAGGAGCAGATACGCAGTATTTT. This gives the protein CASSQGADTQYF.

This clonotype was counted many times. The chain couples TRBV6-1 to TRBJ1-2; no definite D call. Trimming left V 3 bases short and J 3 bases short, with 20 bases between. The CDR3 totals 17 residues. The germline gives CDR1 MNHNS, CDR2 SASEGT. CDR3 in DNA: TGTGCCAGCAGTGATCCGATAGGCCTGACCCTCTACTATGGCTACACCTTC. This gives the protein CASSDPIGLTLYYGYTF.

This clonotype was detected ten times or more. The CDR3 DNA sequence: TGCGCCAGCAGATCGTCGCCCCAAGAGACCCAGTACTTC. Its translation: CASRSSPQETQYF. The chain employs TRBV5-1 and TRBJ2-5, with D uncertain. V was trimmed by 5 bases and J by 1 base, leaving 9 bases between them. In germline, CDR1 is SGHRS, CDR2 YFSETQ. The CDR3 sequence is 13 residues long.

The rearrangement links TRBV12-3 or TRBV12-4 to TRBJ1-4, with D uncertain. The ends were cut back, 4 bases at V and 3 bases at J, with 0 bases in the middle. The CDR3 has 11 residues. CDR3 nucleotides: TGTGCCAGCAGTTCTAATGAAAAACTGTTTTTT. Translation gives CASSSNEKLFF.

This clonotype is judged medium-sized (0.01 to 0.1%). The chain joins TRBV11-2 to TRBJ1-2; D possibly corresponds to TRBD1 (6 bases). CDR1 is SGHAT, CDR2 FQNNGV, per germline. The V and J ends lost 4 bases and 3 bases respectively, with 9 bases between them. The CDR3 totals 13 residues. DNA for the CDR3: TGTGCCAGCAGCTCTACAGGGTACTATGGCTACACCTTC. The encoded protein is CASSSTGYYGYTF.

This clonotype was observed a handful of times. The chain is built from TRBV20-1 and TRBJ1-2; D is uncertain. The germline V gene encodes CDR1 DFQATT and CDR2 SNEGSKA (reference sequence). The CDR3 length is 13 residues. V shed 1 base and J shed 2 bases, with 8 bases lying between them. CDR3: CSARATENYGYTF. In DNA form, the CDR3 reads TGCAGTGCTAGAGCAACGGAAAACTATGGCTACACCTTC.